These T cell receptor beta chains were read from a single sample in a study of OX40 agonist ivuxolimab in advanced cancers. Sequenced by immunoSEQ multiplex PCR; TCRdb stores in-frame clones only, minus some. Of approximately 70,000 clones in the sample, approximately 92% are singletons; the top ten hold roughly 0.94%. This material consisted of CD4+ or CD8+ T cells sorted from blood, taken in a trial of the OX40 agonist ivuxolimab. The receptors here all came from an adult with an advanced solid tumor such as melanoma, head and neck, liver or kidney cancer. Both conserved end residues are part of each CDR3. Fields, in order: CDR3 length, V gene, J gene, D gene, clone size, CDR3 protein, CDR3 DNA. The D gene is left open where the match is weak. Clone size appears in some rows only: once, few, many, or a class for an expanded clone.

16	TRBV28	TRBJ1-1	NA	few	CASSTGTSPSGTEAFF	TGTGCCAGCAGTACCGGGACCTCCCCTTCGGGCACTGAAGCTTTCTTT
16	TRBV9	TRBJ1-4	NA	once	CASSVRPQVANEKLFF	TGTGCCAGCAGCGTACGCCCCCAGGTTGCTAATGAAAAACTGTTTTTT
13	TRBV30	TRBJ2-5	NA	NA	CAWSVNSQETQYF	TGTGCCTGGAGTGTTAATAGCCAAGAGACCCAGTACTTC
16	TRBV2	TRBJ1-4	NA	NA	CASRQFVGATNEKLFF	TGTGCCAGCAGGCAGTTTGTAGGTGCAACTAATGAAAAACTGTTTTTT
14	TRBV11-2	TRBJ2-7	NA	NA	CASSLERASYEQYF	TGTGCCAGCAGCTTAGAGCGGGCTTCCTACGAGCAGTACTTC
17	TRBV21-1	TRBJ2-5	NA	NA	CASSKALWGTKKETQYF	TGTGCCAGCAGCAAAGCGCTTTGGGGGACTAAAAAAGAGACCCAGTACTTC
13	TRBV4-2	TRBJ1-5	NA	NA	CASNRAEGQPQHF	TGTGCCAGCAACCGGGCCGAGGGTCAGCCCCAGCATTTT
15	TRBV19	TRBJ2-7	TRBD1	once	CASSNPGQGVLEQYF	TGTGCCAGTAGTAACCCCGGTCAGGGGGTTTTAGAGCAGTACTTC
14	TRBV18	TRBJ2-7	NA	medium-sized	CASSSPSVTYEQYF	TGTGCCAGCTCAAGCCCCTCGGTGACCTACGAGCAGTACTTC
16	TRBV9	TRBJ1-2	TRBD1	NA	CATPLGDRGRNYGYTF	TGTGCCACCCCCTTGGGGGACAGGGGGCGGAACTATGGCTACACCTTC
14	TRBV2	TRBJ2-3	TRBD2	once	CASRTLAGEDTQYF	TGTGCCAGCAGGACACTAGCGGGAGAGGATACGCAGTATTTT
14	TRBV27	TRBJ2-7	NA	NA	CASSHRALTYEQYF	TGTGCCAGCAGCCACAGGGCCCTTACCTACGAGCAGTACTTC
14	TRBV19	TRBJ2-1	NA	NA	CASSIVPGPLEQFF	TGTGCCAGTAGTATAGTGCCGGGGCCCCTTGAGCAGTTCTTC
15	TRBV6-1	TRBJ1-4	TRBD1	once	CASSLAGTGLEKLFF	TGTGCCAGCAGCCTCGCCGGGACAGGGCTTGAAAAACTGTTTTTT
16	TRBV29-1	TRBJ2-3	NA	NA	CSVVGRTSGDTDTQYF	TGCAGCGTTGTAGGTCGTACCTCGGGGGACACAGATACGCAGTATTTT
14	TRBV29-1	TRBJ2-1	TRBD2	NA	CSVGGGSTYNEQFF	TGCAGCGTTGGCGGCGGGAGCACCTACAATGAGCAGTTCTTC
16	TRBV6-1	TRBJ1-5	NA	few	CASSEYGRGEIQPQHF	TGTGCCAGCAGTGAATATGGCAGGGGCGAGATTCAGCCCCAGCATTTT
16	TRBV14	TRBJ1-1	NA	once	CASSPFWGGQNTEAFF	TGTGCCAGCAGCCCCTTTTGGGGGGGGCAGAACACTGAAGCTTTCTTT
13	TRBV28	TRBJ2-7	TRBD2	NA	CASKVSGRYEQYF	TGTGCCAGCAAAGTTAGCGGGAGATACGAGCAGTACTTC
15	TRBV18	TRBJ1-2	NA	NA	CASSTGPLSPEGYTF	TGTGCCAGCTCAACGGGCCCCCTTAGTCCAGAAGGCTACACCTTC
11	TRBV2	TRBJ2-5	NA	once	CASINGETQYF	TGTGCCAGCATTAACGGGGAGACCCAGTACTTC
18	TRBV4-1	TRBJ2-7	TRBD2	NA	CASSQDSPTSGDTYEQYF	TGCGCCAGCAGCCAAGATAGCCCGACTAGCGGGGATACCTACGAGCAGTACTTC
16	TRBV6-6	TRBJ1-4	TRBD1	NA	CASSWTPGQGAEKLFF	TGTGCCAGCAGTTGGACACCGGGACAGGGGGCTGAAAAACTGTTTTTT
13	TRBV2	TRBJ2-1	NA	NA	CASTGSPINEQFF	TGTGCCAGCACTGGCTCTCCTATCAATGAGCAGTTCTTC
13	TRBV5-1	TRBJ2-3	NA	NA	CASSLPNTDTQYF	TGCGCCAGCAGCTTGCCGAACACAGATACGCAGTATTTT
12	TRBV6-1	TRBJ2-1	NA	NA	CASSESGDEQFF	TGTGCCAGCAGCGAATCCGGGGATGAGCAGTTCTTC
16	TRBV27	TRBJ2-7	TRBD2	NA	CASKGSVAGGAYEQYF	TGTGCCAGCAAAGGAAGCGTTGCGGGGGGAGCCTACGAGCAGTACTTC
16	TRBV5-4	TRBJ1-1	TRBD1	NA	CASSLDGQGYGTEAFF	TGTGCCAGCAGCTTGGATGGACAGGGATACGGCACTGAAGCTTTCTTT
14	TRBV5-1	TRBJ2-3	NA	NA	CASSLRSGTDTQYF	TGCGCCAGCAGCTTGCGGAGCGGGACAGATACGCAGTATTTT
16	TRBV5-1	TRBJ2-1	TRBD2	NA	CASRWGTSGSRNEQFF	TGCGCCAGCAGGTGGGGAACTAGCGGGAGTCGCAATGAGCAGTTCTTC
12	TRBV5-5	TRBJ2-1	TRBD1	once	CASSYDRVGQFF	TGTGCCAGCAGCTACGACAGGGTAGGGCAGTTCTTC
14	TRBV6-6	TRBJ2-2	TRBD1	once	CASSYTGVPGELFF	TGTGCCAGCAGTTACACAGGGGTTCCCGGGGAGCTGTTTTTT
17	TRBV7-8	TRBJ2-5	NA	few	CASSLSRAGQRRETQYF	TGTGCCAGCAGCTTAAGTAGGGCGGGCCAGAGGCGAGAGACCCAGTACTTC
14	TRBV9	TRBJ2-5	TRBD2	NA	CASSESGGQETQYF	TGTGCCAGCAGCGAAAGCGGGGGGCAAGAGACCCAGTACTTC
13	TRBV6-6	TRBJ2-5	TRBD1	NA	CASRPGQLETQYF	TGTGCCAGCAGGCCGGGACAGTTGGAGACCCAGTACTTC
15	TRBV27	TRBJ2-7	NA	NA	CASSLSRGAGYEQYF	TGTGCCAGCAGTTTATCACGGGGGGCCGGTTACGAGCAGTACTTC
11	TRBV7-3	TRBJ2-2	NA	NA	CASSFGGELFF	TGTGCCAGCAGCTTCGGCGGGGAGCTGTTTTTT
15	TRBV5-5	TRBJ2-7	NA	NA	CASSSHLGTFYEQYF	TGTGCCAGCAGCTCCCACCTTGGGACTTTCTACGAGCAGTACTTC
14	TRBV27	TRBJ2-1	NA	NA	CASSSMAKYNEQFF	TGTGCCAGCAGTTCCATGGCCAAATACAATGAGCAGTTCTTC
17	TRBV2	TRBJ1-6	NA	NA	CASIRTIESSYNSPLHF	TGTGCCAGCATCAGGACAATCGAAAGCTCCTATAATTCACCCCTCCACTTT
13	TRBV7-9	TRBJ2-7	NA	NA	CASSSRDGYEQYF	TGTGCCAGCAGCTCCCGGGACGGTTACGAGCAGTACTTC
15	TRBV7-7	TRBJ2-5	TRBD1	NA	CASSLIGTGGETQYF	TGTGCTAGCAGCTTAATCGGGACAGGGGGAGAGACCCAGTACTTC
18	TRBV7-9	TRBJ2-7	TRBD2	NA	CASSSGTSGGFSSYEQYF	TGTGCCAGCAGCTCAGGGACTAGCGGGGGGTTTAGCTCCTACGAGCAGTACTTC
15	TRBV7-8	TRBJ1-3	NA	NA	CASSLDGLSGNTIYF	TGTGCCAGCAGCTTGGACGGTCTCTCTGGAAACACCATATATTTT
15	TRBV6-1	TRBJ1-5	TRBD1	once	CASSPGTGVNQPQHF	TGTGCCAGCAGTCCCGGGACAGGCGTCAATCAGCCCCAGCATTTT
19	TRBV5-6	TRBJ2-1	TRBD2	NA	CASSLAHRTSGGFYNEQFF	TGTGCCAGCAGCTTGGCCCACCGGACTAGCGGGGGGTTCTACAATGAGCAGTTCTTC
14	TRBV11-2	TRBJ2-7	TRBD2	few	CASSLAGGGYEQYF	TGTGCCAGCAGCCTAGCGGGAGGGGGGTACGAGCAGTACTTC
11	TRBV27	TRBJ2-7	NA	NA	CASRDLHEQYF	TGTGCCAGCAGAGATCTACACGAGCAGTACTTC
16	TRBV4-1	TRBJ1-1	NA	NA	CASSQDRAARRAEAFF	TGCGCCAGCAGCCAAGATAGGGCAGCCCGACGGGCTGAAGCTTTCTTT
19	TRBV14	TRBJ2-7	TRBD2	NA	CASSPSGRTSGSPLYEQYF	TGTGCCAGCAGCCCTTCCGGTAGGACTAGCGGGAGCCCCCTCTACGAGCAGTACTTC
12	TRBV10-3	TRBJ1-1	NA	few	CAISEETFEAFF	TGTGCCATCAGTGAGGAGACCTTTGAAGCTTTCTTT
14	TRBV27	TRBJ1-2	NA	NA	CASSLRGLSYGYTF	TGTGCCAGCAGTTTACGGGGGCTGAGCTATGGCTACACCTTC
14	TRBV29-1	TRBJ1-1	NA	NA	CSANAGTGNTEAFF	TGCAGCGCGAACGCAGGCACGGGGAACACTGAAGCTTTCTTT
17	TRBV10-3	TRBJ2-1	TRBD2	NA	CAISESPSGTSYNEQFF	TGTGCCATCAGTGAGTCTCCTAGCGGTACCTCCTACAATGAGCAGTTCTTC
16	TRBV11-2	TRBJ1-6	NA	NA	CASSFYRDSYNSPLHF	TGTGCCAGCAGCTTCTACAGGGACTCCTATAATTCACCCCTCCACTTT
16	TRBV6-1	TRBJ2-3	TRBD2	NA	CASSAGTSGGGNTQYF	TGTGCCAGCAGTGCTGGGACTAGCGGGGGAGGGAATACGCAGTATTTT
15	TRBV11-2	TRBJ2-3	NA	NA	CASSWRPASTDTQYF	TGTGCCAGCAGCTGGCGACCCGCCTCAACAGATACGCAGTATTTT
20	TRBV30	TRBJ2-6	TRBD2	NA	CAWTDPGLAGGSSGANVLTF	TGTGCCTGGACTGATCCGGGACTAGCGGGAGGGAGCTCTGGGGCCAACGTCCTGACTTTC